The TCR beta chain described here comes from a study of T cells expressing NK-cell markers. Study in general: Each TCR beta repertoire originated in sorted T cells that were CD3+CD56+NKG2C+, CD3+CD56+NKG2C- or CD3+CD56-NKG2C+.

Findings and caveats of the study: A few of the donors also had these clonotypes leading their CD3+CD56-NKG2C+ fraction. Of the CD8+ T cells in more than five donors, 1.0-7.0% belonged to dominant NKG2C+ clonotypes.

The CDR3 covers 12 residues. Germline CDR1 and CDR2: SGHAT and FQNNGV. TCRdb reprocessed the 5' RACE reads, keeping one entry per CDR3 protein, no DNA. The sample's table shows 350,000 to 500,000 distinct CDR3 sequences. About this clonotype: Its antigen remains unknown.

Sequenced input: blood T cells: a sorted CD56 or NKG2C T cell subset, CD4+ or CD8+ T cells, or bulk PBMC T cells (not recorded which). The chain employs TRBV11-2 and TRBJ1-2; TCRdb's D call of TRBD1 is untestable without DNA. The source is a woman between 18 and 75 years old in good health. Here the CDR3 reads CATEQGNYGYTF. Combining the CDR3 with reference TRBV11-2 and TRBJ1-2 gives the whole variable domain EAGVAQSPRYKIIEKRQSVAFWCNPISGHATLYWYQQILGQGPKLLIQFQNNGVVDDSQLPKDRFSAERLKGVDSTLKIQPAKLEDSAVYLCATEQGNYGYTFGSGTRLTVV.